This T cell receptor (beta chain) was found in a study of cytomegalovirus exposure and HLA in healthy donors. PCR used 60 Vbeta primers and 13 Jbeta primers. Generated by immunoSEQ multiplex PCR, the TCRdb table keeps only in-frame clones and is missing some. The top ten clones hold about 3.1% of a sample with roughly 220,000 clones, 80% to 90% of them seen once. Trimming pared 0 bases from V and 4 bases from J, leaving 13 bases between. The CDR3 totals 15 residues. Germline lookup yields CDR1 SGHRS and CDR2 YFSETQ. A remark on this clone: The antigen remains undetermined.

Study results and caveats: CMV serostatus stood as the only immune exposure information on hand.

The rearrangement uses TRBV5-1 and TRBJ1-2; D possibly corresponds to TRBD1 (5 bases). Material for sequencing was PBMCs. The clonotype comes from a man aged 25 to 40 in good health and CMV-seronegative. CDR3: CASSLEGHSLYGYTF. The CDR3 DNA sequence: TGCGCCAGCAGCTTGGAAGGACACAGCCTCTATGGCTACACCTTC.